A selection of T cell receptor beta chains follows, all from one sample in a study of blood T cell repertoires in COVID-19. Some clones are missing from TCRdb's copy, which holds only in-frame ones; the method was immunoSEQ multiplex PCR. The profile shows roughly 300,000 clones, about 82% of them singletons. Sequencing input: peripheral blood. The receptors here all came from a human donor in a cohort sampled during active COVID-19. Both conserved end residues are part of each CDR3. The order of the fields is V gene, clone size, D gene, J gene, CDR3 protein, CDR3 DNA. D genes are given only for firm matches. The size field is filled for only some rows; it gives once, few, many or a size class.

V: TRBV4-1
size: -
D: -
J: TRBJ2-3
CDR3: CASSPVGGSTDTQYF
DNA: TGCGCCAGCAGCCCGGTAGGGGGTAGCACAGATACGCAGTATTTT

V: TRBV7-9
size: -
D: -
J: TRBJ1-2
CDR3: CASSEDIRTATPNYGYTF
DNA: TGTGCCAGCAGCGAGGACATCCGGACAGCCACACCAAACTATGGCTACACCTTC

V: TRBV5-1
size: -
D: TRBD2
J: TRBJ2-7
CDR3: CASSSRTSGGAEQYF
DNA: TGCGCCAGCAGCTCCCGGACTAGCGGGGGGGCCGAGCAGTACTTC

V: TRBV7-2
size: -
D: -
J: TRBJ1-3
CDR3: CASSLTYSGNTIYF
DNA: TGTGCCAGCAGCTTAACCTACTCTGGAAACACCATATATTTT

V: TRBV5-1
size: -
D: TRBD2
J: TRBJ2-3
CDR3: CASSTGLTAPADTQYF
DNA: TGCGCCAGCAGCACGGGACTAACTGCACCGGCAGATACGCAGTATTTT

V: TRBV19
size: -
D: -
J: TRBJ2-1
CDR3: CASAGSSYNEQFF
DNA: TGTGCCAGTGCGGGGAGCTCCTACAATGAGCAGTTCTTC

V: TRBV2
size: -
D: TRBD2
J: TRBJ2-1
CDR3: CASLTSGGRSTYEQFF
DNA: TGTGCCAGCTTAACTAGCGGGGGCCGGTCTACATATGAGCAGTTCTTC

V: TRBV9
size: -
D: TRBD1
J: TRBJ2-3
CDR3: CASSVRGHGDTQYF
DNA: TGTGCCAGCAGCGTGAGGGGGCATGGAGATACGCAGTATTTT

V: TRBV5-6
size: -
D: TRBD1
J: TRBJ1-1
CDR3: CASSPGQGSPEAFF
DNA: TGTGCCAGCAGTCCCGGACAGGGGAGCCCTGAAGCTTTCTTT

V: TRBV9
size: -
D: -
J: TRBJ2-2
CDR3: CASSVDGHANTGELFF
DNA: TGTGCCAGCAGCGTAGACGGACACGCGAACACCGGGGAGCTGTTTTTT

V: TRBV12-3/TRBV12-4
size: once
D: TRBD1
J: TRBJ1-2
CDR3: CASRYRDRASYTF
DNA: TGTGCCAGCAGATACCGGGACAGGGCGAGCTACACCTTC

V: TRBV7-3
size: -
D: -
J: TRBJ2-2
CDR3: CASSPQAADTGELFF
DNA: TGTGCCAGCAGCCCCCAGGCCGCAGACACCGGGGAGCTGTTTTTT

V: TRBV12-3/TRBV12-4
size: -
D: -
J: TRBJ2-7
CDR3: CASSFGQGYEQYF
DNA: TGTGCCAGCAGTTTCGGGCAGGGCTACGAGCAGTACTTC

V: TRBV7-2
size: once
D: -
J: TRBJ2-5
CDR3: CASSLYGIQETQYF
DNA: TGTGCCAGCAGCTTATACGGGATCCAAGAGACCCAGTACTTC

V: TRBV19
size: -
D: TRBD1
J: TRBJ1-1
CDR3: CASSLTGGKNTEAFF
DNA: TGTGCCAGTAGTCTCACAGGGGGAAAAAACACTGAAGCTTTCTTT

V: TRBV12-3/TRBV12-4
size: -
D: -
J: TRBJ2-1
CDR3: CASSLLTDNEQFF
DNA: TGTGCCAGCAGTTTACTCACTGACAATGAGCAGTTCTTC

V: TRBV24-1
size: -
D: -
J: TRBJ1-1
CDR3: CATSHQENTEAFF
DNA: TGTGCCACCAGTCACCAGGAGAACACTGAAGCTTTCTTT

V: TRBV2
size: -
D: -
J: TRBJ1-1
CDR3: CASKDSEGTEAFF
DNA: TGTGCCAGCAAGGACAGCGAGGGAACTGAAGCTTTCTTT

V: TRBV24-1
size: once
D: -
J: TRBJ2-1
CDR3: CATSPEGASSYNEQFF
DNA: TGTGCCACCAGTCCCGAGGGAGCGTCCTCCTACAATGAGCAGTTCTTC

V: TRBV5-1
size: -
D: -
J: TRBJ1-3
CDR3: CASSLLTVTSGNTIYF
DNA: TGCGCCAGCAGCTTGTTAACAGTGACCTCTGGAAACACCATATATTTT

V: TRBV20-1
size: -
D: TRBD1
J: TRBJ1-4
CDR3: CSAAGTAGF
DNA: TGCAGTGCTGCAGGGACAGCCGGTTTT

V: TRBV7-9
size: -
D: -
J: TRBJ1-1
CDR3: CASRKGRMENTEAFF
DNA: TGTGCCAGCAGAAAGGGGAGGATGGAGAACACTGAAGCTTTCTTT

V: TRBV5-1
size: -
D: TRBD1
J: TRBJ1-4
CDR3: CASSLGQGVEKLFF
DNA: TGCGCCAGCAGCTTGGGACAGGGAGTTGAAAAACTGTTTTTT

V: TRBV24-1
size: -
D: TRBD1
J: TRBJ1-2
CDR3: CATSDTGQGRGYGYTF
DNA: TGTGCCACCAGTGATACTGGACAGGGAAGAGGCTATGGCTACACCTTC

V: TRBV7-2
size: -
D: -
J: TRBJ1-1
CDR3: CASRRTFEAFF
DNA: TGTGCCAGCAGACGGACTTTTGAAGCTTTCTTT

V: TRBV7-2
size: -
D: TRBD1
J: TRBJ1-4
CDR3: CASRRPGQGNEKLFF
DNA: TGTGCCAGCAGGCGACCGGGACAGGGTAATGAAAAACTGTTTTTT

V: TRBV21-1
size: few
D: -
J: TRBJ2-7
CDR3: CASSKPGLAGSYEQYF
DNA: TGTGCCAGCAGCAAACCGGGGCTAGCGGGGAGCTACGAGCAGTACTTC

V: TRBV2
size: -
D: -
J: TRBJ1-1
CDR3: CASSDGQLNTEAFF
DNA: TGTGCCAGCAGTGATGGACAGCTGAACACTGAAGCTTTCTTT

V: TRBV9
size: once
D: TRBD2
J: TRBJ2-7
CDR3: CASTPEAGALYYEQYF
DNA: TGTGCCAGCACCCCTGAAGCGGGGGCCCTTTACTACGAGCAGTACTTC

V: TRBV2
size: -
D: TRBD2
J: TRBJ2-5
CDR3: CASKGLVQETQYF
DNA: TGTGCCAGCAAAGGACTAGTACAAGAGACCCAGTACTTC

V: TRBV27
size: once
D: -
J: TRBJ2-1
CDR3: CASSRIGSSYNEQFF
DNA: TGTGCCAGCAGTCGAATCGGGAGCTCCTACAATGAGCAGTTCTTC

V: TRBV6-6
size: -
D: -
J: TRBJ1-3
CDR3: CASSRNREGPGNTIYF
DNA: TGTGCCAGCAGCCGTAACAGGGAGGGCCCTGGAAACACCATATATTTT

V: TRBV5-1
size: -
D: TRBD2
J: TRBJ2-1
CDR3: CASSPGVRGLGVEQFF
DNA: TGCGCCAGCAGCCCTGGGGTCAGGGGACTAGGGGTTGAGCAGTTCTTC

V: TRBV4-2
size: -
D: -
J: TRBJ2-7
CDR3: CASSQVGPSYEQYF
DNA: TGTGCCAGCAGCCAAGTGGGGCCGTCCTACGAGCAGTACTTC

V: TRBV6-1
size: -
D: -
J: TRBJ1-1
CDR3: CASSEALGGVYTEAFF
DNA: TGTGCCAGCAGTGAAGCGCTAGGGGGAGTTTACACTGAAGCTTTCTTT

V: TRBV24-1
size: -
D: -
J: TRBJ1-5
CDR3: CATSDGGTGQPQHF
DNA: TGTGCCACCAGTGATGGGGGGACGGGTCAGCCCCAGCATTTT

V: TRBV11-2
size: many
D: -
J: TRBJ2-1
CDR3: CASVGGGGANEQFF
DNA: TGTGCCAGCGTAGGAGGGGGGGGCGCCAATGAGCAGTTCTTC

V: TRBV3-1/TRBV3-2
size: -
D: TRBD1
J: TRBJ1-6
CDR3: CASSWTGARNSPLHF
DNA: TGTGCCAGCAGCTGGACAGGGGCGCGTAATTCACCCCTCCACTTT

V: TRBV11-2
size: once
D: -
J: TRBJ2-1
CDR3: CASSLVAGLNEQFF
DNA: TGTGCCAGCAGCTTAGTCGCAGGCCTCAATGAGCAGTTCTTC

V: TRBV2
size: -
D: TRBD1
J: TRBJ1-3
CDR3: CASSATGISGNTIYF
DNA: TGTGCCAGCAGTGCGACAGGGATCTCTGGAAACACCATATATTTT

V: TRBV4-1
size: -
D: -
J: TRBJ1-6
CDR3: CASSQAGFSYNSPLHF
DNA: TGCGCCAGCAGCCAAGCTGGCTTCTCCTATAATTCACCCCTCCACTTT

V: TRBV27
size: -
D: -
J: TRBJ1-6
CDR3: CASSLSRSRSYNSPLHF
DNA: TGTGCCAGCAGTTTATCGAGGAGTAGGTCCTATAATTCACCCCTCCACTTT

V: TRBV28
size: -
D: -
J: TRBJ1-4
CDR3: CASNRGRASGQVNEKLFF
DNA: TGTGCCAGCAATAGGGGGAGAGCCTCCGGACAAGTTAATGAAAAACTGTTTTTT

V: TRBV5-6
size: -
D: TRBD2
J: TRBJ2-3
CDR3: CASSFSGGAEDTQYF
DNA: TGTGCCAGCAGCTTTAGCGGGGGGGCCGAGGATACGCAGTATTTT

V: TRBV19
size: -
D: TRBD1
J: TRBJ1-5
CDR3: CASSNLRGHGKPQHF
DNA: TGTGCCAGTAGTAATCTCAGGGGGCACGGGAAGCCCCAGCATTTT

V: TRBV3-1/TRBV3-2
size: -
D: TRBD1
J: TRBJ1-1
CDR3: CASSQETGGKTEAFF
DNA: TGTGCCAGCAGCCAAGAGACAGGGGGTAAAACTGAAGCTTTCTTT